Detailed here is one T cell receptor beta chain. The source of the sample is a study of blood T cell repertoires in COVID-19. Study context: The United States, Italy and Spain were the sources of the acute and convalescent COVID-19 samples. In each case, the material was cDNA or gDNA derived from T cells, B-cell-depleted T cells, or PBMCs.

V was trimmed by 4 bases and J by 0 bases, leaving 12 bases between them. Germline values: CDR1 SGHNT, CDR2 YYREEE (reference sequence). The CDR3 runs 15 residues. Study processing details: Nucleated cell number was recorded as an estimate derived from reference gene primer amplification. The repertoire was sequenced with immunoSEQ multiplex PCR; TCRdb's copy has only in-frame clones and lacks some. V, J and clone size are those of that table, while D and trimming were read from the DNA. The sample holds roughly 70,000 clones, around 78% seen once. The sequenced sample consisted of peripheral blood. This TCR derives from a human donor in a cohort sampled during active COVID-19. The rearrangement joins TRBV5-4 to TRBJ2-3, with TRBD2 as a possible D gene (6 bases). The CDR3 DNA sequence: TGTGCCAGCAGCCGGGACTTCTCTAGCACAGATACGCAGTATTTT. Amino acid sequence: CASSRDFSSTDTQYF.